This T cell receptor (beta chain) is drawn from a study of blood T cell repertoires in COVID-19. Germline V gives CDR1 LGHDT, CDR2 YNNKEL (reference sequence). The V and J ends lost 2 bases and 8 bases, in that order; junction bases with no gene match: 6. This CDR3 region has 14 residues. In assigning cohorts, the study relied on participant-reported clinical history. Using immunoSEQ multiplex PCR, the repertoire was profiled, and TCRdb retains in-frame clones only, with some absent. The table shows a few hundred thousand clones, with around 89% occurring only once. This TCR came from a middle-aged woman who had recovered from COVID-19. Specimen: PBMCs or T cells enriched from blood (not recorded which). The chain links TRBV3-1 (or the pseudogene TRBV3-2) to TRBJ1-2; 9 bases agree with TRBD1. CDR3 in DNA: TGTGCCAGCAGCCAACAGGGACAGGGACGGGGCTACACCTTC. As protein: CASSQQGQGRGYTF.